This T cell receptor beta chain was identified during a study of CD4+ T cells in melanoma. Only in-frame clones appear in the TCRdb table, and some are missing; sequencing was by immunoSEQ multiplex PCR. The sample has about 50,000 clones, roughly nine tenths seen once; the top ten hold about an eighth. Details on this clone: Its matching antigen is unknown.

Study conclusions and caveats: In melanoma, neoantigen-specific CD4+ T cells reportedly differed in differentiation state. CD8+ T cell, macrophage and B cell function reportedly correlated with neoantigen-specific CD4+ T cells.

The TCR originated in a human donor with melanoma. The sample consisted of peripheral blood.

CDR3 loop: CASSFRGFDYGYTF. The CDR3 region has the DNA TGTGCCAGCAGCTTCAGGGGATTTGACTATGGCTACACCTTC. The chain joins TRBV5-6 to TRBJ1-2; a possible D gene is TRBD1 (6 bases). From germline, CDR1 is SGHDT and CDR2 YYEEEE. The V end was cut by 2 bases, the J end by 3 bases, with 11 bases between. There are 14 residues in the CDR3.